Following are 31 T cell receptor beta chains from one sample sequenced in a study of cytomegalovirus exposure and HLA in healthy donors. TCRdb's table, derived via immunoSEQ multiplex PCR, lists solely in-frame clones and lacks some. The sample yields over 110,000 clones, around nine tenths seen once. The sequencing input was PBMCs. The source is a young man in good health and CMV-seropositive.

The chain employs TRBV11-2 and TRBJ2-7; TRBD2 aligns across 15 bases. The CDR3 length is 19 residues. J gave up 4 bases and V 0 bases, and 10 bases lay outside the gene matches. Per germline, CDR1 SGHAT and CDR2 FQNNGV. Here the CDR3 reads CASSLELVGTSGRPYEQYF. The CDR3, as DNA: TGTGCCAGCAGCTTAGAATTAGTCGGGACTAGCGGGAGGCCGTACGAGCAGTACTTC.

The chain combines TRBV9 with TRBJ2-3, with 9 bases aligning to TRBD1. The CDR3 sequence is 15 residues long. With 3 bases clipped from V and 6 bases from J, the junction kept 8 bases outside the gene matches. Germline values: CDR1 SGDLS, CDR2 YYNGEE. CDR3 DNA: TGTGCCAGCAGCGGGACAGGGGCTCTACGGGATACGCAGTATTTT. Amino acids: CASSGTGALRDTQYF.

V usage is TRBV5-5 and J usage is TRBJ1-4; D unclear. Germline CDR1 is SGHKS and CDR2 is YYEKEE (reference sequence). V was trimmed by 1 base and J by 5 bases, leaving 12 bases between them. The length of the CDR3 is 15 residues. CDR3 DNA sequence: TGTGCCAGCAGCTTGAACGGCAGACTGAATGAAAAACTGTTTTTT. This sequence encodes CASSLNGRLNEKLFF.

This sequence joins TRBV5-1 and TRBJ1-1; the match to TRBD1 covers 8 bases. The germline V gene has CDR1 SGHRS and CDR2 YFSETQ. Trimming removed 4 bases from V and 0 bases from J; junction bases left unmatched: 5. This CDR3 has 15 residues. The CDR3 loop is CASSGGQGMNTEAFF. Written as DNA, the CDR3 is TGCGCCAGCAGCGGCGGACAGGGAATGAACACTGAAGCTTTCTTT.

The chain links TRBV7-8 to TRBJ1-2; 8 nucleotides align to TRBD1. This CDR3 has 17 residues. The germline CDR1 and CDR2 sequences are SGHVS and FQNEAQ. Trimming took 5 bases from V and 7 from J; bases not matched to a gene: 18. CDR3 bases: TGTGCCAGCAGCCTCGGAGACAGGGGACGAGCTACTGGTGGCTACACCTTC. Translated, it gives CASSLGDRGRATGGYTF.

The chain is built from TRBV7-9 and TRBJ2-1, with 10 bases lining up with TRBD2. The CDR3 extends over 15 amino acids. Losses at the gene ends were 7 bases for V and 3 bases for J; bases not matched to a gene: 6. Germline CDR1 SEHNR, CDR2 FQNEAQ (reference sequence). CDR3 region: CASTIAGGGYNEQFF. The CDR3 coding sequence is TGTGCCAGCACCATAGCGGGAGGAGGCTACAATGAGCAGTTCTTC.

There are a few counts of this clone. The V call is TRBV5-1, the J call TRBJ1-2; D remains ambiguous. Germline CDR1 and CDR2: SGHRS and YFSETQ. The CDR3 spans 14 residues. V lost 4 bases and J 2 bases, leaving 12 bases between the germline ends. In nucleotides, the CDR3 is TGCGCCAGCAGCCTCGAAGCGCGCAACTATGGCTACACCTTC. Translating it yields CASSLEARNYGYTF.

The chain links TRBV5-6 to TRBJ2-5; D possibly corresponds to TRBD1 (5 bases). The CDR3 totals 13 residues. V shed 5 bases and J shed 6 bases, with 14 bases lying between them. The V gene's germline CDR1 is SGHDT and CDR2 YYEEEE. The CDR3: CASSTWGLQTQYF. For the CDR3, the DNA is TGTGCCAGCAGTACCTGGGGCTTACAGACCCAGTACTTC.

This clone was found a few times. The V and J genes are TRBV9 and TRBJ1-6; 7 positions agree with TRBD1. The junction had 2 bases not matched to a gene; V was cut back by 2 bases and J by 6 bases. CDR3 length: 14 residues. The germline CDR1 and CDR2 sequences are SGDLS and YYNGEE. This chain's CDR3 is CASSVGTANSPLHF. The DNA of the CDR3 is TGTGCCAGCAGCGTCGGGACAGCTAATTCACCCCTCCACTTT. The entire variable domain, with the rest obtained from reference TRBV9 and TRBJ1-6, is as follows: DSGVTQTPKHLITATGQRVTLRCSPRSGDLSVYWYQQSLDQGLQFLIQYYNGEERAKGNILERFSAQQFPDLHSELNLSSLELGDSALYFCASSVGTANSPLHFGNGTRLTVT.

This rearrangement joins TRBV5-1 to TRBJ2-1; D ambiguous. The CDR3 extends over 12 amino acids. The V end lost 2 bases, the J end lost 10 bases, and 10 bases lay between the germline ends. Per the germline V gene, CDR1 is SGHRS and CDR2 is YFSETQ. In DNA, the CDR3 is TGCGCCAGCAGCTTTGAGAGCAAAGAGCAGTTCTTC. As protein: CASSFESKEQFF.

The rearrangement links TRBV18 to TRBJ1-5; D might be TRBD1 (6 bases). Per the germline V gene, CDR1 is KGHSH and CDR2 is LQKENI. Trimming left V 1 base short and J 4 bases short, with 11 bases between. The CDR3 has 15 amino acids. This CDR3 reads CASSPQRTANQPQHF. CDR3 nucleotides: TGTGCCAGCTCACCACAGCGGACAGCTAATCAGCCCCAGCATTTT.

V gene TRBV7-6 combines with J gene TRBJ1-5; D not resolved. The CDR3 is 15 residues long. Per the germline V gene, CDR1 is SGHVS and CDR2 is FNYEAQ. V lost 4 bases to trimming and J lost 2 bases, with 12 bases between them. The CDR3 nucleotides read TGTGCCAGCAGCTCCCACCCCTCGGGCAATCAGCCCCAGCATTTT. Encoded protein: CASSSHPSGNQPQHF.

The V call is TRBV7-9, the J call TRBJ2-3; TRBD2 might be the D (5 bases). The CDR3 consists of 14 residues. Germline values: CDR1 SEHNR, CDR2 FQNEAQ (reference sequence). Trimming took 2 bases from V and 5 from J, leaving 11 bases between them. This CDR3 reads CASSLTLAGDTQYF. The CDR3 region has the DNA TGTGCCAGCAGCTTAACGCTAGCTGGAGATACGCAGTATTTT. Full variable domain (rest looked up from reference TRBV7-9 and TRBJ2-3): DTGVSQNPRHKITKRGQNVTFRCDPISEHNRLYWYRQTLGQGPEFLTYFQNEAQLEKSRLLSDRFSAERPKGSFSTLEIQRTEQGDSAMYLCASSLTLAGDTQYFGPGTRLTVL.

The gene calls are TRBV14 and TRBJ2-7; 7 nucleotides match TRBD2. This CDR3 spans 15 amino acids. Trimming removed 1 base from V and 3 bases from J; junction bases left unmatched: 6. Germline V lookup: CDR1 SGHDN, CDR2 FVKESK. CDR3 amino acids: CASSQGPAGIYEQYF. CDR3 bases: TGTGCCAGCAGCCAAGGTCCAGCGGGGATCTACGAGCAGTACTTC.

The gene calls are TRBV6-5 and TRBJ1-1; the D gene is possibly TRBD1 (6 bases). The CDR3 runs to 15 residues. V dropped 9 bases and J dropped 0 bases, with 17 bases sitting between them. Germline V gene sequence: CDR1 MNHEY, CDR2 SVGAGI. The CDR3 sequence: CASIPPQGLNTEAFF. DNA for the CDR3: TGTGCCAGTATCCCGCCACAGGGTCTGAACACTGAAGCTTTCTTT.

This chain links TRBV9 with TRBJ2-7; 10 positions agree with TRBD2. The CDR3 is 14 amino acids. V shed 4 bases and J 4 bases; nucleotides not matched to a gene: 5. Germline CDR1 and CDR2: SGDLS and YYNGEE. The CDR3 DNA reads as TGTGCCAGCAGCCCACAACTAGCGGGGTACGAGCAGTACTTC. Amino acid sequence: CASSPQLAGYEQYF.

The chain uses TRBV29-1 and TRBJ2-7, with a possible D match to TRBD2 (5 bases). The CDR3 sequence is 14 residues long. The V end lost 5 bases, the J end lost 4 bases, and 18 bases lay between the germline ends. Germline CDR1 reads SQVTM; CDR2 reads ANQGSEA. The DNA of the CDR3 is TGCAGCGTTAATCCGGGATGGCGGAAGTACGAGCAGTACTTC. Its protein is CSVNPGWRKYEQYF.

This chain connects TRBV30 to TRBJ2-4; tentatively, D is TRBD2 (5 bases). Germline V gene data show CDR1 as GTSNPN and CDR2 as SVGIG (reference sequence). The CDR3 covers 14 residues. The ends were cut back, 0 bases at V and 4 bases at J, with 10 bases in the middle. The CDR3 coding sequence is TGTGCCTGGAGTGTCGGACGAGGGAAAAACATTCAGTACTTC. This sequence encodes CAWSVGRGKNIQYF.

The chain couples TRBV7-8 to TRBJ2-1; unclear D gene. Trimming took 6 bases from V and 7 from J, leaving 13 bases between them. This CDR3 has 13 residues. CDR1 is SGHVS, CDR2 FQNEAQ, per germline. Here the CDR3 DNA reads TGTGCCAGCAGTCTGGCCCTTCCTAATGAGCAGTTCTTC. Its translation: CASSLALPNEQFF.

The CDR3 nucleotides read TGTGCCAGCAGGACCGGGACAGGGTCTGGAAACACCATATATTTT. Translation gives CASRTGTGSGNTIYF. The chain employs TRBV6-6 and TRBJ1-3; 9 bases agree with TRBD1. Germline V CDR1 and CDR2: MNHNY, SVGAGI (reference sequence). Trimming at V came to 6 bases and at J to 1 base, leaving 4 bases not matched to a gene. The CDR3 consists of 15 residues.

The CDR3 region is CASSEVSYNEQFF. The CDR3 region has the DNA TGTGCCAGCAGTGAAGTTAGCTACAATGAGCAGTTCTTC. This rearrangement joins TRBV6-1 to TRBJ2-1; D is ambiguous. CDR1 and CDR2 from the germline V gene are MNHNS and SASEGT. V was shortened by 1 base and J by 3 bases, with 4 bases between the two germline ends. There are 13 residues in the CDR3.

The count of this clone is one. A read error may account for a junction end that differs from germline. The V and J genes are TRBV6-5 and TRBJ1-2, with D perhaps matching TRBD1 (6 bases). CDR1 and CDR2 from the germline V gene are MNHEY and SVGAGI. The CDR3 sequence is 12 residues long. The chain's CDR3 is CASRTQRGKRLF. The CDR3 DNA reads as TGTGCCAGCAGAACCCAAAGGGGGAAGAGGTTATTC.

The chain links TRBV30 to TRBJ2-3; 8 positions match TRBD1. The trim removed 1 base at V and 3 bases at J, leaving 18 bases unmatched. This CDR3 region has 19 residues. Germline CDR1 reads GTSNPN; CDR2 reads SVGIG (reference sequence). In DNA form, the CDR3 reads TGTGCCTGGAGTGGCAGGGGGCACATTTCAGGGAGCGGAACAGATACGCAGTATTTT. The encoded protein is CAWSGRGHISGSGTDTQYF.

The chain joins TRBV6-5 to TRBJ2-7, with a tentative D call TRBD2 (6 bases). The germline V gene has CDR1 MNHEY and CDR2 SVGAGI. The V end lost 5 bases, the J end lost 5 bases, and 19 bases lay between the germline ends. The CDR3 extends over 15 amino acids. The CDR3 nucleotides read TGTGCCAGCAGTGTCGGTGGTGGGGGGTTCGACGAGCAGTACTTC. This translates into CASSVGGGGFDEQYF.

The gene calls are TRBV6-6 and TRBJ1-5; 9 bases match TRBD1. V lost 6 bases, J lost 2 bases, and 8 bases stayed unmatched. CDR1 and CDR2 (germline): MNHNY, SVGAGI (reference sequence). This CDR3 spans 16 amino acids. The CDR3 DNA reads as TGTGCCAGCAGCCCGTATCGGACAGGGGGCAATCAGCCCCAGCATTTT. This translates into CASSPYRTGGNQPQHF.

This chain connects TRBV6-6 to TRBJ1-3; 11 bases are a match to TRBD1. The CDR3 totals 15 residues. J gave up 3 bases and V 5 bases, and 3 bases lay outside the gene matches. Germline V gene sequence: CDR1 MNHNY, CDR2 SVGAGI (reference sequence). CDR3 loop: CASSKGTGGGNTIYF. The CDR3 nucleotides read TGTGCCAGCAGTAAGGGGACAGGGGGTGGAAACACCATATATTTT.

The V gene is TRBV5-1, the J gene TRBJ1-2, with 9 bases identical to TRBD1. Germline CDR1 reads SGHRS; CDR2 reads YFSETQ. V shed 2 bases and J 6 bases; nucleotides not matched to a gene: 8. CDR3 length: 15 residues. DNA for the CDR3: TGCGCCAGCAGCTTAGAGGGACAGGGACGGAATGGCTACACCTTC. Translated, it gives CASSLEGQGRNGYTF.

V and J are TRBV16 and TRBJ1-4; 9 bases agree with TRBD1. Trimming took 4 bases from V and 7 from J; bases not matched to a gene: 7. In germline, CDR1 is KGHSY, CDR2 FQNENV. The CDR3 contains 15 residues. The chain's CDR3 is CASSRTGDRVEKLFF. The CDR3 DNA is TGTGCCAGCAGCCGGACAGGGGACCGGGTTGAAAAACTGTTTTTT.

V gene TRBV11-2 combines with J gene TRBJ2-6; D is unresolved. This CDR3 has 16 amino acids. V lost 4 bases, J lost 4 bases, and 14 bases lay in between. CDR1 is SGHAT, CDR2 FQNNGV, per germline. The CDR3: CASSSRWAWGANVLTF. The CDR3 DNA sequence: TGTGCCAGCAGCTCCAGGTGGGCGTGGGGGGCCAACGTCCTGACTTTC. The full variable domain, with the rest looked up from reference TRBV11-2 and TRBJ2-6, is EAGVAQSPRYKIIEKRQSVAFWCNPISGHATLYWYQQILGQGPKLLIQFQNNGVVDDSQLPKDRFSAERLKGVDSTLKIQPAKLEDSAVYLCASSSRWAWGANVLTFGAGSRLTVL.

In DNA, the CDR3 is TGCGCCAGCAGCTTGGGTGCGGCTAGCAACTACAATGAGCAGTTCTTC. This sequence encodes CASSLGAASNYNEQFF. The chain recombines TRBV5-1 with TRBJ2-1; D perhaps matches TRBD2 (5 bases). Germline CDR1 reads SGHRS; CDR2 reads YFSETQ. This CDR3 comprises 16 residues. Deletions cut 0 bases from V and 3 bases from J, with 13 bases between.

The V call is TRBV7-6, the J call TRBJ2-7, with D perhaps matching TRBD2 (5 bases). V was pared by 5 bases and J by 7 bases, with 15 bases between. CDR1 SGHVS and CDR2 FNYEAQ come from the germline V gene. The CDR3 runs to 13 residues. CDR3: CASSMDSTREQYF. The CDR3 DNA is TGTGCCAGCAGCATGGACTCAACTAGGGAGCAGTACTTC.